Below, 15 T cell receptor beta chains from the same sample are listed, as sequenced in a study of CD8 T cells in ankylosing spondylitis. TCRdb re-analysed the 5' RACE reads in MiXCR, keeping a single row per CDR3 protein. The sample shows approximately 210,000 distinct CDR3 sequences, roughly 13% of them seen only once. Specimen: blood, either unsorted or a sorted T cell fraction (not recorded which). These receptors were collected from a male donor with ankylosing spondylitis or in good health (not recorded which).

V gene TRBV27 combines with J gene TRBJ2-1, with D tentatively TRBD2 (5 bases). The CDR3 is 16 amino acids. Trimming shortened V by 1 base and J by 0 bases, and 10 bases separated the two germline ends. Germline V gene lookup returns CDR1 MNHEY and CDR2 SMNVEV (reference sequence). The CDR3 DNA reads TGTGCCAGCAGTTTATGGAGGACCTCCTCCTACAATGAGCAGTTCTTC. It is translated as CASSLWRTSSYNEQFF.

This chain connects TRBV7-9 to TRBJ2-5, with D perhaps TRBD1 (5 bases). CDR3 length: 17 residues. The V gene's germline CDR1 is SEHNR and CDR2 FQNEAQ (reference sequence). Trimming removed 1 base at V and 3 bases at J, with 18 bases between. In nucleotides, the CDR3 is TGTGCCAGCAGCTTAGGCAGGGCCTTTCAAAGCGAAGAGACCCAGTACTTC. As protein: CASSLGRAFQSEETQYF.

The chain uses TRBV5-1 and TRBJ2-1, with D tentatively TRBD2 (5 bases). The germline V gene encodes CDR1 SGHRS and CDR2 YFSETQ. Trimming took off 3 bases at V and 8 bases at J, with 15 bases between the two ends. The CDR3 has 14 amino acids. In DNA, the CDR3 is TGCGCCAGCAGCTCGGCAGAAGGAGGATATGAGCAGTTCTTC. It is translated as CASSSAEGGYEQFF.

This clonotype was picked up many times. J is TRBJ2-4 and V is TRBV10-2; 9 nucleotides agree with TRBD2. The CDR3 extends over 14 amino acids. Trimming removed 8 bases from V and 2 bases from J; junction bases left unmatched: 4. Germline-derived CDR1 and CDR2 are WSHSY and SAAADI. The CDR3 region is CASGGGGPKNIQYF. CDR3 sequence (DNA): TGCGCCAGCGGCGGGGGGGGACCCAAAAACATTCAGTACTTC.

The chain combines TRBV6-1 with TRBJ2-1, with 7 bases aligning to TRBD2. The CDR3 runs 17 residues. Germline CDR1 MNHNS, CDR2 SASEGT. Losses at the gene ends were 7 bases for V and 2 bases for J; bases not matched to a gene: 14. CDR3 region: CASTTHLAEQAYNEQFF. The DNA for the CDR3 is TGTGCCAGCACCACTCATCTAGCGGAACAAGCCTACAATGAGCAGTTCTTC.

The chain is built from TRBV20-1 and TRBJ2-7; TRBD2 matches at 10 bases. CDR1 is DFQATT and CDR2 is SNEGSKA in the germline V gene (reference sequence). V trimming: 6 bases; J trimming: 3 bases; junction bases outside the gene matches: 8. There are 14 residues in the CDR3. The CDR3 region is CSASSLAGGYEQYF. CDR3 coding DNA: TGCAGTGCCTCTTCTTTAGCGGGGGGCTACGAGCAGTACTTC.

The chain couples TRBV5-1 to TRBJ1-5; D is perhaps TRBD1 (5 bases). This CDR3 is built from 14 residues. Trimming took 3 bases from V and 3 from J, leaving 10 bases between them. CDR1 is SGHRS, CDR2 YFSETQ, per germline. The CDR3 DNA is TGCGCCAGCAGCTCCGACAGACCCAATCAGCCCCAGCATTTT. Protein: CASSSDRPNQPQHF.

This clonotype showed up just a few times. V gene TRBV27 combines with J gene TRBJ1-1; 8 positions agree with TRBD1. Looked up from germline, CDR1 is MNHEY and CDR2 is SMNVEV (reference sequence). Germline trimming cut 5 bases from V and 4 bases from J; bases unmatched to any gene: 6. The CDR3 is made up of 14 amino acids. CDR3 loop: CASSARQGPTEAFF. As DNA, the CDR3 is TGTGCCAGCAGTGCCAGACAGGGGCCCACTGAAGCTTTCTTT.

This clonotype occurred a few times. The chain uses TRBV5-1 and TRBJ2-7; 8 bases match TRBD1. The ends lost 0 bases at V and 3 bases at J; junction bases unmatched: 5. Germline V gene sequence: CDR1 SGHRS, CDR2 YFSETQ. The CDR3 loop spans 15 amino acids. In nucleotides, the CDR3 is TGCGCCAGCAGCTTGGCGGAACAGGGGGGCTACGAGCAGTACTTC. As protein: CASSLAEQGGYEQYF.

The chain joins TRBV27 to TRBJ2-1, with D unclear. V was pared by 4 bases and J by 5 bases, with 18 bases between. CDR3 length: 16 amino acids. From germline, CDR1 is MNHEY and CDR2 SMNVEV (reference sequence). CDR3: CASSSPPSTQDNEQFF. DNA for the CDR3: TGTGCCAGCAGTTCCCCGCCTTCGACCCAAGACAATGAGCAGTTCTTC.

J is TRBJ1-2 and V is TRBV29-1; a possible D gene is TRBD1 (5 bases). V lost 6 bases and J lost 1, with 15 bases in between. This CDR3 region has 14 residues. Germline values: CDR1 SQVTM, CDR2 ANQGSEA. The CDR3 DNA reads as TGCAGCGTCGGACCTGGGGGGATTAACTATGGCTACACCTTC. Protein product: CSVGPGGINYGYTF.

The rearrangement uses TRBV21-1 and TRBJ2-6; TRBD1 was called by the table and not checked on the DNA. TRBV21-1 is flagged as a pseudogene. CDR3 length: 22 residues. The CDR3, as DNA: TGTGCCAGCAGCAGCAGCGTAAGGGACAGACAAATATCGAGCTCTGGGGCCAACGTCCTGACTTTC. Translated: CASSSSVRDRQISSSGANVLTF.

The chain links TRBV9 to TRBJ2-1; perhaps TRBD2 as D (6 bases). Germline CDR1 and CDR2: SGDLS and YYNGEE. Trimming cost V 0 bases and J 2 bases, with 12 bases left between them. The CDR3 sequence is 16 residues long. CDR3 in DNA: TGTGCCAGCAGCGTAGCAGTAGCGGTAGCCTACAATGAGCAGTTCTTC. It codes for CASSVAVAVAYNEQFF.

This clonotype was observed a few times. This rearrangement joins TRBV12-3 or TRBV12-4 to TRBJ2-7, with 7 nucleotides matching TRBD1. The ends lost 3 bases at V and 3 bases at J; junction bases unmatched: 5. The CDR3 is made up of 14 amino acids. CDR3 sequence reads: CASSLTGYGYEQYF. The CDR3 nucleotides are TGTGCCAGCAGTTTGACAGGGTACGGCTACGAGCAGTACTTC.

This clonotype has just a few counts. The chain joins TRBV10-3 to TRBJ2-3; D gene unclear. The CDR3 contains 11 residues. Trimming shortened V by 2 bases and J by 6 bases, and 3 bases separated the two germline ends. CDR1 is ENHRY and CDR2 is SYGVKD in the germline V gene. CDR3 coding DNA: TGTGCCATCAGTGAGGGGGATACGCAGTATTTT. It translates to CAISEGDTQYF.